This T cell receptor (beta chain) was captured in a study of OX40 agonist ivuxolimab in advanced cancers. The wider study: Ivuxolimab is a fully human IgG2 antibody that activates OX40 (CD134).

TCRdb's copy holds only in-frame clones and misses some; the assay was immunoSEQ multiplex PCR. The sample includes roughly 55,000 clones, nearly 80% of them seen just once. Study-level findings and limits: CD8+ T cells averaged more expanded clones than CD4+.

The V and J ends lost 5 bases and 9 bases, in that order; junction bases with no gene match: 7. CDR1 is SEHNR and CDR2 is FQNEAQ in the germline V gene (reference sequence). The CDR3 totals 14 residues. Remarks on this clone: What it binds is unknown.

Sequenced here: CD4+ or CD8+ T cells sorted from blood, sampled in a trial of the OX40 agonist ivuxolimab. The origin of this receptor is an adult with an advanced solid tumor such as melanoma, head and neck, liver or kidney cancer. This chain connects TRBV7-9 to TRBJ2-1, with 10 bases lining up with TRBD2. CDR3 in amino acids: CASSPSGRGGEQFF. The CDR3 DNA reads TGTGCCAGCAGCCCGAGCGGGAGGGGGGGTGAGCAGTTCTTC.